The entry below describes one T cell receptor (beta chain). Its antigen is currently not known. No much larger clone is present one base from it, and per-base qualities are unavailable. This specimen belongs to a study of cytotoxic CD8 clonotypes in ibrutinib-treated CLL (dated by TCRdb to the early 2020s). Regarding the research as a whole: The cohort had about a dozen relapsed/refractory and approximately 15 treatment-naive patients; some 17 were IGHV unmutated. Cryopreserved peripheral blood mononuclear cells were collected before treatment, at response, and at either disease progression or sustained remission. Samples at response were collected after a median of roughly 13 months of treatment, with a range of about 6 to 36 months. Longitudinal samples were obtainable from about 30% of the roughly 90 participants in the trial. Patients were still on ibrutinib when every remission and progressive disease sample was collected. Responses were partial in around 25 patients and complete in 2; after median approximately 69 months follow-up, roughly 14 stayed in remission and about 12 progressed. On average, each sample had 255,043 productive templates and tens of thousands of productive rearrangements.

At the junction V is shortened by 3 bases and J by 4 bases; bases outside the gene matches: 1. The CDR3 starts with the cysteine, ends with the phenylalanine, and has 13 residues. Here the CDR3 DNA is all that survives: 39 bases in frame from base 1. In the germline V gene, CDR1 corresponds to SGHRS and CDR2 to YFSETQ. On a MiSeq, deep resolution sequencing aimed for a depth between 1 in 1 million and 1 in 200,000 T cells, with each clonotype covered approximately 9.2x on average. TCR beta libraries were generated with the immunoSEQ hsTCRB Kit. As for how the authors treated the data: ImmunoSEQ Data Assistant and ImmunoSEQ Analyzer were used for data analysis, and V, D and J genes were assigned according to IMGT definitions. Clonality was computed as one minus normalized Shannon entropy of productive rearrangement frequencies, ranging from 0 to 1. Only overrepresented clonotypes making up at least 0.05% of the repertoire of each patient were included in the public clonotype analysis. About a dozen age-matched healthy donor repertoires from immuneACCESS served as clonality controls. What TCRdb holds here is the immuneACCESS table cut down to in-frame rearrangements. Part of the clones is not present; checked against another copy, under half of the missing clones reflect an unresolved V gene, and the others are unexplained. V, J and clone size are taken as reported in that table, and D and trimming were inferred from the DNA itself. Recorded for this sample are about 69,000 clones; 75% to 85% of them occurred a single time. Roughly 8% of the sample comes from the top ten.

This specimen's time point label, interpreted: progressive disease on ibrutinib. For TCR beta library preparation, 1.5 to 2.5 micrograms of genomic DNA was extracted from cryopreserved PBMCs. High-throughput TCR beta sequencing was performed on longitudinal blood samples from CLL patients receiving ibrutinib monotherapy. The patients took part in an open-label, single-center phase 2 trial of ibrutinib monotherapy. What the work shows at the level of the full study, not this receptor alone: Clonality rose at ibrutinib response, remained stable during sustained remission, and dropped back toward baseline at progression. Baseline clonality exceeded that of age-matched healthy donors and correlated strongly with circulating CD8+ T-cell counts. Lymph node repertoires were not examined, and the timing of sampling was not matched between patients in sustained remission and those whose disease progressed. Public clonotypes were rare and either shrank or stayed stable during treatment, and the rise in clonality at ibrutinib response reflected expansion of private clonotypes.

The TCR was taken from a human donor with chronic lymphocytic leukemia. Here the sequenced sample was PBMCs, taken at disease progression, from a patient treated with ibrutinib. Here the chain combines TRBV5-1 and TRBJ2-1; TRBD1 lines up with 7 middle nucleotides. The CDR3 protein: CASSSGQYNEQFF. The sequenced DNA: TGCGCCAGCAGCTCGGGACAGTACAATGAGCAGTTCTTC.